This TCR beta chain was recovered during a study of tumor-infiltrating lymphocytes in primary liver carcinoma. The germline V gene encodes CDR1 SGHAT and CDR2 FQNNGV. Trimming pared 5 bases from V and 5 bases from J, leaving 7 bases between. This CDR3 comprises 11 residues. Priming with a constant-region primer yielded TCR beta cDNA from 450 to 550 ng total RNA. Researchers made the TCR beta libraries by running three nested multiplex PCR rounds with slightly modified ARM-PCR. Amplification in the first two PCR rounds was performed using TRBV1-TRBV30 forward primers and a C-beta reverse primer for about 10 cycles each. TCRdb fed the multiplex PCR reads into MiXCR, producing one record per CDR3 protein. The sample carries approximately 110,000 distinct CDR3 sequences, approximately 70% recorded once. Unsorted bulk tissue (roughly 18-32 mg) underwent RNA and DNA co-extraction.

Sequenced material: liver tumor tissue from sampling region 1. Subset in this sample: tumor region T1, superior pole. This TCR was sampled from a woman aged 55-69 years with primary liver carcinoma and hepatitis B virus infection. The chain recombines TRBV11-2 with TRBJ2-7; the D is unclear. The CDR3 nucleotides are TGTGCCAGCAGCCCCCACCACGAGCAGTACTTC. Translated, it gives CASSPHHEQYF.